This T cell receptor (beta chain) emerged from a study of blood T cell repertoires in COVID-19. Study-level background: COVID-19 samples collected from the United States, Italy and Spain covered acute and convalescent phases.

The CDR3 loop spans 20 amino acids. Study processing details: Estimated nucleated cell counts came from reference gene primer amplification. The table came from immunoSEQ multiplex PCR; TCRdb's copy has only in-frame clones and leaves some out. V and J calls plus clone size are reproduced from that table; the DNA served to infer D and trimming. Here the sample spans under 250,000 clones, about 85% being singletons. The receptor comes from a man aged 18-30 years with active or convalescent COVID-19. The material sequenced was peripheral blood. V gene TRBV21-1 combines with J gene TRBJ1-5; the table gives TRBD1 as D, unverified against the DNA. TRBV21-1 is a pseudogene segment. The CDR3 region has the DNA TGTGCCAGCAGCAAACCTCCCCTCAATTATCAGGGGGCCCCTTATCAGCCCCAGCATTTT. Translating it yields CASSKPPLNYQGAPYQPQHF.